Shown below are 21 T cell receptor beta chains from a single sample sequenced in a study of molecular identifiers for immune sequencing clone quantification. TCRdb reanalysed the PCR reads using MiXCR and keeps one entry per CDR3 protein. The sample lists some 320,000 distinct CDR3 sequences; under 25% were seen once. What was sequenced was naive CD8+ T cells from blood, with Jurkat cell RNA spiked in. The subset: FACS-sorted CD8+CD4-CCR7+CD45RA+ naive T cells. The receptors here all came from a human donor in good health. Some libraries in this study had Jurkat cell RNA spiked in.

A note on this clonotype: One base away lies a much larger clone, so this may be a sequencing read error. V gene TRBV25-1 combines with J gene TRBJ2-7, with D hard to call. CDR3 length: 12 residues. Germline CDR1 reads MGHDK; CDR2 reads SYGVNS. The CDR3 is CAGSDYHGEQYF. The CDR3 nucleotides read TGTGCCGGCAGTGATTACCATGGCGAGCAGTACTTC.

The CDR3 sequence is CASRRVWRESPDTQYF. CDR3 nucleotide sequence: TGTGCCAGCAGGCGGGTGTGGCGGGAAAGTCCAGATACGCAGTATTTT. This chain connects TRBV6-2 or TRBV6-3 to TRBJ2-3; D perhaps matches TRBD2 (6 bases). V was clipped by 6 bases and J by 4 bases, with 20 bases between them. The CDR3 covers 16 residues. The germline V gene encodes CDR1 MNHEY and CDR2 SVGEGT.

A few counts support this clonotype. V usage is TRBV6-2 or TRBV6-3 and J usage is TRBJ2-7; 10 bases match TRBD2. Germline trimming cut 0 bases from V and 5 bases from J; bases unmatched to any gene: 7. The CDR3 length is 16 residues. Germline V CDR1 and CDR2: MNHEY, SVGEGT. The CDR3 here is CASSYSPGLAEDEQYF. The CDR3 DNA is TGTGCCAGCAGTTACTCTCCCGGACTAGCGGAAGACGAGCAGTACTTC.

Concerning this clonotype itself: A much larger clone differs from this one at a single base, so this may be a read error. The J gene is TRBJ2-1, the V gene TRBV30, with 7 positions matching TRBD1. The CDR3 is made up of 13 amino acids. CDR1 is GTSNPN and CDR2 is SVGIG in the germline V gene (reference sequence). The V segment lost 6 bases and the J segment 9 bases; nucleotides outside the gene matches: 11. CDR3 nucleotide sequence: TGTGCCTGTGTGACAGGGCCCTATGGTGAGCAGTTCTTC. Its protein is CACVTGPYGEQFF.

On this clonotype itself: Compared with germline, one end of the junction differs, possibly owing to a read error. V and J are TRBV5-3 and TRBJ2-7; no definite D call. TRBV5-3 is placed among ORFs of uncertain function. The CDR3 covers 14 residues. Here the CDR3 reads CASSLKGLTYEPSF. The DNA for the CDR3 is TGTGCCAGCAGCTTGAAGGGCCTTACCTACGAGCCGTCCTTC.

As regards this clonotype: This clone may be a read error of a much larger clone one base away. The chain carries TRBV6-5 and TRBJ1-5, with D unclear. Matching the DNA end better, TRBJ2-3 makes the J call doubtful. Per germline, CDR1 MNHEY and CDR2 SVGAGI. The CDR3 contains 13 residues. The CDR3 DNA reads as TGTGCCAGCAGCCGGTCTTACAATCAGCCCCAGTATTTT. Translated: CASSRSYNQPQYF.

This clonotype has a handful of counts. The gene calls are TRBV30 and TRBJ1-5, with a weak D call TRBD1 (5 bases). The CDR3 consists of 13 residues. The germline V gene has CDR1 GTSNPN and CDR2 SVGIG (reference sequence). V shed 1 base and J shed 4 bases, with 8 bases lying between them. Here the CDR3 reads CAWSEEGNQPQHF. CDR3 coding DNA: TGTGCCTGGAGTGAAGAGGGGAATCAGCCCCAGCATTTT.

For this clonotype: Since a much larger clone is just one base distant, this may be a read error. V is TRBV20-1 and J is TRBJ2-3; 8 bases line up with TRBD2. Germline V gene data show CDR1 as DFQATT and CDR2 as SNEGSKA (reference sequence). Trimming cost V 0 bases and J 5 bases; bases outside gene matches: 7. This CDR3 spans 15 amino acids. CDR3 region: CSARDLSSGIDTQYF. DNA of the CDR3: TGCAGTGCTAGAGATCTCAGTAGCGGGATAGATACGCAGTATTTT.

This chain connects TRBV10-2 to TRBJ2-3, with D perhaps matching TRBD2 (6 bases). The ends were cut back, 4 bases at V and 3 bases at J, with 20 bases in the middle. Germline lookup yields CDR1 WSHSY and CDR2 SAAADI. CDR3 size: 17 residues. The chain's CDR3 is CASSVGPPGDGTDTQYF. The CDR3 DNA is TGCGCCAGCAGTGTTGGTCCGCCGGGGGATGGAACAGATACGCAGTATTTT.

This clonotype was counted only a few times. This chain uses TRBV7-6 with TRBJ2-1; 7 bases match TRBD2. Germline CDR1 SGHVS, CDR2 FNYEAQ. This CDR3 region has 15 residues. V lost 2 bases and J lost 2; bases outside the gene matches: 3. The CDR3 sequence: CASSLQRGAYNEQFF. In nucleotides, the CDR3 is TGTGCCAGCAGCTTACAGCGGGGTGCCTACAATGAGCAGTTCTTC.

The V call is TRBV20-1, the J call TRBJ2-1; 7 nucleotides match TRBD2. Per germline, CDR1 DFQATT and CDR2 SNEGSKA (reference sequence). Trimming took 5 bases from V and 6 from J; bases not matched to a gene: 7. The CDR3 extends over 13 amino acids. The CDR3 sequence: CSAWIGGSNEQFF. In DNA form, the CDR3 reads TGCAGTGCTTGGATTGGCGGGAGCAATGAGCAGTTCTTC.

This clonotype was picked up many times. The CDR3 DNA is TGTGCCAGCGGATACAGTTTCTCGCAGTATTTT. This encodes CASGYSFSQYF. V gene TRBV12-3 or TRBV12-4 combines with J gene TRBJ2-3; D remains unclear. V dropped 8 bases and J dropped 10 bases, with 13 bases sitting between them. The CDR3 has 11 amino acids.

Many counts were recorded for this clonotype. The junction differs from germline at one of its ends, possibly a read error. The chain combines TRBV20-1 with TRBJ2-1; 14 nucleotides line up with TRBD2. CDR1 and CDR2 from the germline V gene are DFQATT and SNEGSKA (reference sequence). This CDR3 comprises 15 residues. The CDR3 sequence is CSALPRTSGGPEHVF. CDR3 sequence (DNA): TGCAGTGCTCTACCTCGGACTAGCGGGGGGCCGGAGCATGTCTTC.

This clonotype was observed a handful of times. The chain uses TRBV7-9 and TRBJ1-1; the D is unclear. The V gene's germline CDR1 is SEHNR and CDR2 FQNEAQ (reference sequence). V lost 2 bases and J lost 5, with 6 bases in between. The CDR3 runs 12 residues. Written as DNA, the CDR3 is TGTGCCAGCAGCTTAATGGAGACTGAAGCTTTCTTT. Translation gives CASSLMETEAFF.

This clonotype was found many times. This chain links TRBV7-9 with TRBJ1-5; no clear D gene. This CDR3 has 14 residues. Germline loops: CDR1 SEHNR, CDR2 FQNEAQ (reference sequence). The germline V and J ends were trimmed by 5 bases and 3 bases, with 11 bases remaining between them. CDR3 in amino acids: CASSLRFDNQPQHF. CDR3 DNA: TGTGCCAGCAGCCTCCGTTTTGACAATCAGCCCCAGCATTTT. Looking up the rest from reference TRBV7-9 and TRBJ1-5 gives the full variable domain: DTGVSQNPRHKITKRGQNVTFRCDPISEHNRLYWYRQTLGQGPEFLTYFQNEAQLEKSRLLSDRFSAERPKGSFSTLEIQRTEQGDSAMYLCASSLRFDNQPQHFGDGTRLSIL.

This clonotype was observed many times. The CDR3, as DNA: TGTGCCAGCAGTGACTATTCGAACACTGAAGCTTTCTTT. It is translated as CASSDYSNTEAFF. The V and J genes are TRBV6-1 and TRBJ1-1; D is undetermined. The V end was cut by 3 bases, the J end by 1 base, with 6 bases between. Germline-derived CDR1 and CDR2 are MNHNS and SASEGT. This CDR3 is 13 amino acids long.

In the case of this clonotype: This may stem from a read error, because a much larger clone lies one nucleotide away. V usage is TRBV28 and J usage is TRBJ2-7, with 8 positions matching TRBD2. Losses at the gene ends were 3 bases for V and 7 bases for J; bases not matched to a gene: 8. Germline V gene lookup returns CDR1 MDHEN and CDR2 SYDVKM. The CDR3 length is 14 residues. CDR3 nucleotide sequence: TGTGCCAGCAGTTTTAGTGGACTAGCAGTTGAGCAGTACTTC. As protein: CASSFSGLAVEQYF.

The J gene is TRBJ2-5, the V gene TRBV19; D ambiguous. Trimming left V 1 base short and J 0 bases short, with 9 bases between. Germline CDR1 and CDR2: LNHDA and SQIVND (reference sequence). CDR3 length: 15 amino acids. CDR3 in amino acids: CASSIGDLYQETQYF. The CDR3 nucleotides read TGTGCCAGTAGTATAGGGGATCTGTACCAAGAGACCCAGTACTTC.

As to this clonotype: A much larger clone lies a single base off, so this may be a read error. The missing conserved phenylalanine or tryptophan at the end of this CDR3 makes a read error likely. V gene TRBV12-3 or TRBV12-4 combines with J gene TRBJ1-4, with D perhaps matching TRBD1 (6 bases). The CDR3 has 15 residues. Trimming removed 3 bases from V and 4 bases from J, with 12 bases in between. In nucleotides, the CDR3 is TGTGCCAGCAGTTTCCCCGGGACATTTAATGAAAAACTGTTTCTT. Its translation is CASSFPGTFNEKLFL.

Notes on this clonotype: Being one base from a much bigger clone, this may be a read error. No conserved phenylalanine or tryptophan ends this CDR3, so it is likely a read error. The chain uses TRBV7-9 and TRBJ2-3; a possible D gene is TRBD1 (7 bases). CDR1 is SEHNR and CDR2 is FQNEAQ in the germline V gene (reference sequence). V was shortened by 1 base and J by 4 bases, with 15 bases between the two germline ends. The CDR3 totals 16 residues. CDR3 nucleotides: TGTGCCAGCAGCTTAGTCGGAGGGGGCGCATCAGATACGCAGTATTCT. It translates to CASSLVGGGASDTQYS.

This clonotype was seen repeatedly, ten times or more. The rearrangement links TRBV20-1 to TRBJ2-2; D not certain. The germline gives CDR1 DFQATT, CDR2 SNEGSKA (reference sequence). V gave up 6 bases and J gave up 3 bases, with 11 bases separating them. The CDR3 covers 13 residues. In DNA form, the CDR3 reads TGCAGTGCCTATACCGGTCACACCGGGGAGCTGTTTTTT. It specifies CSAYTGHTGELFF.